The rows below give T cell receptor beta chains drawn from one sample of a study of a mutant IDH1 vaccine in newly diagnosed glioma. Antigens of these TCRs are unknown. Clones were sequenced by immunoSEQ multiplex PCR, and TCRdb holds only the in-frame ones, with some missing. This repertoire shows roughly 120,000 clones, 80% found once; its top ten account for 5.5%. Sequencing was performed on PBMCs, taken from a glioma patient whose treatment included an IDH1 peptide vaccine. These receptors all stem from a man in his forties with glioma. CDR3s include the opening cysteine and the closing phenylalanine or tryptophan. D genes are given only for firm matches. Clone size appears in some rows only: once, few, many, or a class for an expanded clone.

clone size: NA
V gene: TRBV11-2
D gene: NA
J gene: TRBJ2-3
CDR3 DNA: TGTGCCAGCAGCTTATTCGTAGGCCGGGGGCCCACAGATACGCAGTATTTT
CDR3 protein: CASSLFVGRGPTDTQYF

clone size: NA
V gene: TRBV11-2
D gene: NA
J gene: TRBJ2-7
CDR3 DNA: TGTGCCAGCAGCCCAACTAGCTACGAGCAGTACTTC
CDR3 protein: CASSPTSYEQYF

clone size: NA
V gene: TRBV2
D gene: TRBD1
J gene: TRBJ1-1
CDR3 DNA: TGTGCCAGCAGTAGCCGGACAGGGGGCAAGGGCACTGAAGCTTTCTTT
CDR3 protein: CASSSRTGGKGTEAFF

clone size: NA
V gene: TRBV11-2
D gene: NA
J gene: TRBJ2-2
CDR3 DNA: TGTGCCAGCACCCGAACAGGGAACGGGGAGCTGTTTTTT
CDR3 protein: CASTRTGNGELFF

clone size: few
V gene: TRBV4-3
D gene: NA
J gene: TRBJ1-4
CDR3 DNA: TGCGCCAGCAGCCAAGCGGGACACTCTAATGAAAAACTGTTTTTT
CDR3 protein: CASSQAGHSNEKLFF

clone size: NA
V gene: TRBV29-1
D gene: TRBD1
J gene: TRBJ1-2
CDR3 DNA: TGCAGCGTTGAAAGACAGGGGGCAGTGGGCTACACCTTC
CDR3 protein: CSVERQGAVGYTF

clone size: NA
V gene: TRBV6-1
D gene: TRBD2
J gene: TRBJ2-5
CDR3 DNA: TGTGCCAGCAGTGATAGCGGGGGGGAATGGGAGACCCAGTACTTC
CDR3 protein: CASSDSGGEWETQYF

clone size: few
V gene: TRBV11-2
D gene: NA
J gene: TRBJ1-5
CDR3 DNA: TGTGCCAGCAGCCTTTTCCGGGATCAGCCCCAGCATTTT
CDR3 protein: CASSLFRDQPQHF

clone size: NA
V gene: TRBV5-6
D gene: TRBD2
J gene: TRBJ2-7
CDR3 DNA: TGTGCCAGCAGCTTGGCTAGCGGGAGCGACGAGCAGTACTTC
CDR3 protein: CASSLASGSDEQYF

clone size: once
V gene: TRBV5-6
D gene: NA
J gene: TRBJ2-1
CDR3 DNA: TGTGCCAGCAGCTTGGGGGGACCCTACAATGAGCAGTTCTTC
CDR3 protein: CASSLGGPYNEQFF

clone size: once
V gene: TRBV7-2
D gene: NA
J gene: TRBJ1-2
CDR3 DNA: TGTGCCAGCAGCTTGCAGGGGCAGAACTATGGCTACACCTTC
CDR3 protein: CASSLQGQNYGYTF

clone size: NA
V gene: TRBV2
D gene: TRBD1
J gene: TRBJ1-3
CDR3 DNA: TGTGCCAGCAGTGCCGGGACAGCGGTAAACACCATATATTTT
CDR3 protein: CASSAGTAVNTIYF

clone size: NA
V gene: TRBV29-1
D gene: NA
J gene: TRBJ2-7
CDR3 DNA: TGCAGCACACTCGGCGGGGCCACCTACGAGCAGTACTTC
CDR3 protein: CSTLGGATYEQYF

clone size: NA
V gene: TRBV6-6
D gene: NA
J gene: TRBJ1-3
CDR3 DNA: TGTGCCAGCAGTGACAGTACCGCCTCTGGAAACACCATATATTTT
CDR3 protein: CASSDSTASGNTIYF

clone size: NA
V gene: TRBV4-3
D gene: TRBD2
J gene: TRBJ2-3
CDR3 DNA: TGCGCCAGCAGTACTACCGGGACTAGCGGCAATACCCCAAACACAGATACGCAGTATTTT
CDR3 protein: CASSTTGTSGNTPNTDTQYF

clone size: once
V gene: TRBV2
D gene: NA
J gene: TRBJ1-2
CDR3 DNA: TGTGCCAGCAGTGAAGAGGAAGGGGGTTGGTATGGCTACACCTTC
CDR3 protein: CASSEEEGGWYGYTF

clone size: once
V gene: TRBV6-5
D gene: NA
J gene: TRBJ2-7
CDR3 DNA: TGTGCCAGCAGTTACTCGAATAGCGCCTACGAGCAGTACTTC
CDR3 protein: CASSYSNSAYEQYF

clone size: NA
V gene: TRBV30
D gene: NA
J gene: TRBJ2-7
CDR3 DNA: TGTGCCTGGGACAGGACGGACAGCTTCTACGAGCAGTACTTC
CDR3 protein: CAWDRTDSFYEQYF

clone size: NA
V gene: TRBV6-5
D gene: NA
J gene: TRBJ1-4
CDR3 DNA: TGTGCCAGCAGCCGTACTACAACTAATGAAAAACTGTTTTTT
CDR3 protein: CASSRTTTNEKLFF